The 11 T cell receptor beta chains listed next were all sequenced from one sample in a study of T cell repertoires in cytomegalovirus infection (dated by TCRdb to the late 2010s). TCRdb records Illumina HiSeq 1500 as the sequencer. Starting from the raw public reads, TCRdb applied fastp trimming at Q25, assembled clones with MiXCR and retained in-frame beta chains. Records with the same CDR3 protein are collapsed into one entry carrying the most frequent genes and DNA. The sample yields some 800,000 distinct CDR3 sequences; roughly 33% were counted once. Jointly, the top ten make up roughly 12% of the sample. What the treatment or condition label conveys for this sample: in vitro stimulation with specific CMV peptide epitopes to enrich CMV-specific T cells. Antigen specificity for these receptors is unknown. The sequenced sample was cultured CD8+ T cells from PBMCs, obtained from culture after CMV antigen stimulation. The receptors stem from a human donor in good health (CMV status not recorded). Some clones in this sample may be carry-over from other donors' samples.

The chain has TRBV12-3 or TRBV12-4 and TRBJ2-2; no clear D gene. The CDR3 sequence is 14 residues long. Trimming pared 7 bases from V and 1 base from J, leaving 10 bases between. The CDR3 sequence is CASNDGLNTGELFF. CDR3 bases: TGTGCCAGCAATGATGGGTTGAACACCGGGGAGCTGTTTTTT.

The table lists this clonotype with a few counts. CDR3 nucleotides: TGTGCCAGCAGCTTAGAATGGGGCAGGGACGAGCAGTACGTC. Translated, it gives CASSLEWGRDEQYV. This sequence joins TRBV7-9 and TRBJ2-7, with D maybe TRBD1 (5 bases). CDR1 SEHNR and CDR2 FQNEAQ come from the germline V gene (reference sequence). The CDR3 spans 14 residues. V was pared by 1 base and J by 5 bases, with 12 bases between.

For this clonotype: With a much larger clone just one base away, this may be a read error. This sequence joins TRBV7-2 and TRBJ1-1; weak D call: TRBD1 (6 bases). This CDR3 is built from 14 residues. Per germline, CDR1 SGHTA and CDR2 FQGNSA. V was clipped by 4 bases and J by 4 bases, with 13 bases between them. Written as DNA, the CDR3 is TGTGCCAGCAGCTCAGTGAGGGGGACCACTGAAGCTTTCTTT. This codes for CASSSVRGTTEAFF.

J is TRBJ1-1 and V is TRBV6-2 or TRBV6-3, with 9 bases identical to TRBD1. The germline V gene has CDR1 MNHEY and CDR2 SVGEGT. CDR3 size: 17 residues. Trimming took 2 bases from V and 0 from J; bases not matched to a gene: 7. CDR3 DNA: TGTGCCAGCAGTTACACCCCCGGGACAGGGATGAACACTGAAGCTTTCTTT. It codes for CASSYTPGTGMNTEAFF.

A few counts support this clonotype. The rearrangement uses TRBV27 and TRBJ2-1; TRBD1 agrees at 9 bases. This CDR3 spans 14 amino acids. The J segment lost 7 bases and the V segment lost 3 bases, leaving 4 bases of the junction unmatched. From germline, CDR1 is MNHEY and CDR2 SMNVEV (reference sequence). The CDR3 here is CASSFKTGGNEQFF. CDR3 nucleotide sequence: TGTGCCAGCAGTTTTAAGACAGGGGGAAATGAGCAGTTCTTC.

CDR3 DNA sequence: TGTGCCAGCGGGAAACGCGCGGGCAATCAGCCCCAGCATTTT. Translation: CASGKRAGNQPQHF. This chain uses TRBV27 with TRBJ1-5; D unclear. The V end lost 8 bases, the J end lost 2 bases, and 13 bases lay between the germline ends. CDR1 and CDR2 from the germline V gene are MNHEY and SMNVEV (reference sequence). The CDR3 is made up of 14 amino acids.

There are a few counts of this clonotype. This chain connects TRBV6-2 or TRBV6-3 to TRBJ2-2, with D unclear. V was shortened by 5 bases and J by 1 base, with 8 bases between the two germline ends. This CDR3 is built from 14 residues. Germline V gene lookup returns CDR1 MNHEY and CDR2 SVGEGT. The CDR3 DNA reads TGTGCCAGCAGTCGACTGGAGAACACCGGGGAGCTGTTTTTT. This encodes CASSRLENTGELFF.

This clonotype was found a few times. The CDR3 loop reads CASSSGAHTNQPQHF. The CDR3 DNA reads as TGTGCCAGCAGTTCGGGGGCCCACACCAATCAGCCCCAGCATTTT. The J gene is TRBJ1-5, the V gene TRBV12-3 or TRBV12-4; possibly TRBD1 for D (6 bases). Trimming pared 4 bases from V and 3 bases from J, leaving 13 bases between. The length of the CDR3 is 15 residues.

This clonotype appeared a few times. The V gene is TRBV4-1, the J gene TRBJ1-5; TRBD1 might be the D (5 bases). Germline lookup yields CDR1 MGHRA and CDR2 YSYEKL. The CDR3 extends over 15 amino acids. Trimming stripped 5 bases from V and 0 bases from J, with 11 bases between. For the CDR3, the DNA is TGCGCCAGCAGCTTCGACAGATCTAGCAATCAGCCCCAGCATTTT. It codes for CASSFDRSSNQPQHF.

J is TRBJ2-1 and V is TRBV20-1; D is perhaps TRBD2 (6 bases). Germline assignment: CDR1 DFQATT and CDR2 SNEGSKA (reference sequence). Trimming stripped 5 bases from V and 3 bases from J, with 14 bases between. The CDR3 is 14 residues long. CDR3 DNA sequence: TGCAGTGCTTATCCCCGGGGAGGCTACAATGAGCAGTTCTTC. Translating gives CSAYPRGGYNEQFF.

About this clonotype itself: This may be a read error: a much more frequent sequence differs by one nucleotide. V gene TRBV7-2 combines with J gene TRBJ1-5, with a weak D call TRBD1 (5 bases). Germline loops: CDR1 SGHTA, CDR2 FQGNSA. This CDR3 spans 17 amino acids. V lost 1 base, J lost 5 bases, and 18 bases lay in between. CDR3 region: CASSLGPTEGVYQPQHF. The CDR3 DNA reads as TGTGCCAGCAGCTTAGGCCCGACAGAGGGAGTGTATCAGCCCCAGCATTTT.